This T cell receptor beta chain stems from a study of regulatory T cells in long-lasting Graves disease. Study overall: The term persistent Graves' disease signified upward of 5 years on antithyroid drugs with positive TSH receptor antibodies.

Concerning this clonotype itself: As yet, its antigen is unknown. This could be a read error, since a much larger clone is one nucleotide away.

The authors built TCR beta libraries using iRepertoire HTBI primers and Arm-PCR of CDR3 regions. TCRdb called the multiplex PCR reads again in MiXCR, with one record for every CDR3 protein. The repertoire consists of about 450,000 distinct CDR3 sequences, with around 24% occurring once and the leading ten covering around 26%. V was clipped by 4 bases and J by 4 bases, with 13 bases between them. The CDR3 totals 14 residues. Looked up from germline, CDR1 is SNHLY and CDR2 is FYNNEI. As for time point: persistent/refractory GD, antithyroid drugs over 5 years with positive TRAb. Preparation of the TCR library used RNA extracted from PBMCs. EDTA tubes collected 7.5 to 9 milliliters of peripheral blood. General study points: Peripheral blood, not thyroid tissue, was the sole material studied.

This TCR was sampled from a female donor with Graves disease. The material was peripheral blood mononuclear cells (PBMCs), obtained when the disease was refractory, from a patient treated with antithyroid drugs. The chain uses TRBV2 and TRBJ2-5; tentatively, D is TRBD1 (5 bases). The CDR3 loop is CASSAPRVPETQYF. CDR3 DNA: TGTGCCAGCAGTGCCCCCAGGGTCCCAGAGACCCAGTACTTC.